The 9 T cell receptor beta chains below come from one sample, sequenced in a study of blood T cell repertoires in COVID-19. TCRdb keeps only in-frame clones here, not all; method: immunoSEQ multiplex PCR. This repertoire shows about 28,000 clones, 87% found once; its top ten account for about a sixth. The sample was peripheral blood. The receptors stem from a human donor in a cohort sampled during active COVID-19.

DNA for the CDR3: TGCAGTACCGGGACAGCCTACAATGAGCAGTTCTTC. Translating it yields CSTGTAYNEQFF. V and J are TRBV29-1 and TRBJ2-1, with 7 bases aligning to TRBD1. Germline values: CDR1 SQVTM, CDR2 ANQGSEA. There are 12 residues in the CDR3.

This clone was counted only a few times. This chain joins TRBV30 and TRBJ1-2; the match to TRBD1 covers 10 bases. Per the germline V gene, CDR1 is GTSNPN and CDR2 is SVGIG (reference sequence). The CDR3 covers 15 residues. V trimming: 2 bases; J trimming: 9 bases; junction bases outside the gene matches: 12. CDR3 sequence: CAWSSRTGGPDSYTF. The CDR3 nucleotides read TGTGCCTGGAGTTCGCGGACAGGGGGGCCCGACAGCTACACCTTC.

The rearrangement uses TRBV19 and TRBJ2-7; weak D call: TRBD1 (5 bases). Trimming shortened V by 8 bases and J by 1 base, and 12 bases separated the two germline ends. CDR1 and CDR2 from the germline V gene are LNHDA and SQIVND (reference sequence). This CDR3 has 13 residues. The CDR3 here is CASRWGQSYEQYF. CDR3 bases: TGTGCCAGTCGATGGGGCCAGTCCTACGAGCAGTACTTC.

This clone was observed once. The chain links TRBV11-3 to TRBJ2-6; TRBD1 aligns across 8 bases. Germline V gene data show CDR1 as SGHNT and CDR2 as YENEEA. The J segment lost 0 bases and the V segment lost 5 bases, leaving 12 bases of the junction unmatched. The CDR3 is made up of 19 amino acids. CDR3 DNA: TGTGCCAGCAGCAACTATGGACAGGGAGCTACCTCTGGGGCCAACGTCCTGACTTTC. Translation: CASSNYGQGATSGANVLTF.

The J gene is TRBJ2-1, the V gene TRBV4-3; TRBD2 might be the D (6 bases). This CDR3 has 14 residues. Trimming left V 1 base short and J 8 bases short, with 12 bases between. Germline CDR1 and CDR2: LGHNA and YSLEER. The CDR3 spells CASSQGRETDEQFF. Written as DNA, the CDR3 is TGCGCCAGCAGCCAAGGACGGGAGACGGATGAGCAGTTCTTC.

This clone has only one observation. The chain joins TRBV11-2 to TRBJ2-2, with D perhaps matching TRBD1 (6 bases). CDR3 length equals 15 residues. The V end lost 5 bases, the J end lost 2 bases, and 12 bases lay between the germline ends. The germline CDR1 and CDR2 sequences are SGHAT and FQNNGV. The CDR3 nucleotides read TGTGCCAGCAGCCCTCAGGGGATCAACACCGGGGAGCTGTTTTTT. It specifies CASSPQGINTGELFF.

There are a few counts of this clone. This chain links TRBV10-2 with TRBJ2-5, with 9 bases that match TRBD2. Unmatched junction bases numbered 8, after V lost 3 bases and J lost 0 bases. Germline V gives CDR1 WSHSY, CDR2 SAAADI. The CDR3 consists of 17 residues. As DNA, the CDR3 is TGCGCCAGCAGTGACAACGGTCAGCGGGGGGACCAAGAGACCCAGTACTTC. Amino acids: CASSDNGQRGDQETQYF.

V and J are TRBV3-1 (or the pseudogene TRBV3-2) and TRBJ2-7; 7 positions match TRBD1. The CDR3 length is 15 residues. V shed 6 bases, J shed 0 bases, and the junction held 8 bases outside the gene matches. Germline lookup yields CDR1 LGHDT and CDR2 YNNKEL (reference sequence). This CDR3 is CASRLTGTASYEQYF. CDR3 in DNA: TGTGCCAGCAGACTTACCGGGACAGCCTCCTACGAGCAGTACTTC.

V gene TRBV28 combines with J gene TRBJ2-2; D is uncertain. With 6 bases removed from V and 6 bases from J, the gap between germline ends came to 2 bases. Germline V gene data show CDR1 as MDHEN and CDR2 as SYDVKM. The CDR3 has 10 residues. The CDR3 spells CASSSGELFF. The CDR3 DNA reads TGTGCCAGCAGCTCCGGGGAGCTGTTTTTT.